The next 32 T cell receptor beta chains were all read from a single sample in a study of blood T cell repertoires in COVID-19. Here immunoSEQ multiplex PCR was the method, and the copy in TCRdb shows in-frame clones only, minus some. The sample has under 450,000 clones, under 85% seen once. Sequenced material: PBMCs or T cells enriched from blood (not recorded which). The receptors were sampled from a woman aged 45-60 years who had recovered from COVID-19.

This chain joins TRBV30 and TRBJ2-7; 8 bases are a match to TRBD1. CDR1 is GTSNPN and CDR2 is SVGIG in the germline V gene (reference sequence). This CDR3 is 17 amino acids long. V lost 1 base, J lost 4 bases, and 15 bases stayed unmatched. CDR3 sequence reads: CAWSGRTTGDSSYEQYF. In DNA form, the CDR3 reads TGTGCCTGGAGTGGACGGACGACAGGGGATTCCTCTTACGAGCAGTACTTC.

This chain joins TRBV11-3 and TRBJ2-7; TRBD1 agrees at 9 bases. V was clipped by 5 bases and J by 4 bases; unmatched bases: 6. The germline CDR1 and CDR2 sequences are SGHNT and YENEEA. The CDR3 sequence is 14 residues long. Written as DNA, the CDR3 is TGTGCCAGCAGCACGACAGGGGGTTGGTACGAGCAGTACTTC. The encoded protein is CASSTTGGWYEQYF.

The table lists this clone with a count of one. The V call is TRBV12-3 or TRBV12-4, the J call TRBJ1-2; TRBD1 is a possible D gene (6 bases). V was pared by 5 bases and J by 0 bases, with 7 bases between. The CDR3 covers 13 residues. The CDR3 sequence is CASSGQTNYGYTF. The CDR3 DNA is TGTGCCAGCAGTGGACAGACTAACTATGGCTACACCTTC.

This clone has a single count. V usage is TRBV27 and J usage is TRBJ1-2; TRBD1 might be the D (6 bases). V shed 0 bases and J shed 4 bases, with 15 bases lying between them. The germline V gene has CDR1 MNHEY and CDR2 SMNVEV (reference sequence). There are 16 residues in the CDR3. CDR3 coding DNA: TGTGCCAGCAGTTTATCTGAGGGGGATTTGAGCTATGGCTACACCTTC. Translated, it gives CASSLSEGDLSYGYTF.

This rearrangement joins TRBV3-1 (or the pseudogene TRBV3-2) to TRBJ1-2; tentatively, D is TRBD1 (5 bases). This CDR3 has 16 amino acids. The V end was cut by 0 bases, the J end by 7 bases, with 18 bases between. Germline-derived CDR1 and CDR2 are LGHDT and YNNKEL (reference sequence). The CDR3 nucleotides read TGTGCCAGCAGCCAAGACGTGACAGCCCTTCACGGTGGCTACACCTTC. This translates into CASSQDVTALHGGYTF.

This clone was detected a few times. The chain combines TRBV10-3 with TRBJ1-2, with D hard to call. From germline, CDR1 is ENHRY and CDR2 SYGVKD. The CDR3 length is 15 residues. Trimming took off 0 bases at V and 1 base at J, with 9 bases between the two ends. The CDR3 loop reads CAISESPGYNYGYTF. DNA for the CDR3: TGTGCCATCAGTGAGTCTCCGGGGTATAACTATGGCTACACCTTC.

This clone occurred once. The chain has TRBV30 and TRBJ2-1, with TRBD1 matching 7 bases. V lost 4 bases to trimming and J lost 4 bases; unmatched junction nucleotides: 7. Per the germline V gene, CDR1 is GTSNPN and CDR2 is SVGIG (reference sequence). The CDR3 spans 14 residues. The CDR3 is CAWIETGPYNEQFF. The CDR3 DNA reads as TGTGCCTGGATTGAGACAGGGCCGTACAATGAGCAGTTCTTC.

The CDR3 DNA sequence: TGTGCCAGCAGCCCCAGACAGGGGGGCGAAGCTTTCTTT. The encoded protein is CASSPRQGGEAFF. This chain connects TRBV12-3 or TRBV12-4 to TRBJ1-1, with 9 bases identical to TRBD1. The CDR3 spans 13 residues. The V gene end was trimmed by 6 bases and the J gene end by 8 bases; junction bases not matched to a gene: 7.

The chain joins TRBV19 to TRBJ1-2; TRBD1 matches at 8 bases. The ends lost 8 bases at V and 0 bases at J; junction bases unmatched: 5. The CDR3 runs to 14 residues. Germline V gene data show CDR1 as LNHDA and CDR2 as SQIVND (reference sequence). The CDR3 spells CASVLQGANYGYTF. In nucleotides, the CDR3 is TGTGCCAGTGTTCTACAGGGGGCTAACTATGGCTACACCTTC.

V usage is TRBV25-1 and J usage is TRBJ1-6; 10 nucleotides align to TRBD1. CDR3 length: 15 amino acids. CDR1 and CDR2 (germline): MGHDK, SYGVNS. The V segment lost 2 bases and the J segment 9 bases; nucleotides outside the gene matches: 4. Here the CDR3 DNA reads TGTGCCAGCAGTGAAAGGGGGACAGGGGCTTCACCCCTCCACTTT. Encoded protein: CASSERGTGASPLHF.

This chain uses TRBV2 with TRBJ1-1; weak D call: TRBD1 (6 bases). Germline V gene sequence: CDR1 SNHLY, CDR2 FYNNEI. The ends were cut back, 6 bases at V and 8 bases at J, with 16 bases in the middle. The CDR3 sequence is 13 residues long. CDR3 DNA: TGTGCCAGCAGCCAGGGGCCCCCGCTCGAAGCTTTCTTT. Translation gives CASSQGPPLEAFF.

The chain links TRBV5-1 to TRBJ1-4; 8 bases match TRBD1. CDR3 length: 17 amino acids. Germline values: CDR1 SGHRS, CDR2 YFSETQ. V lost 1 base, J lost 7 bases, and 12 bases stayed unmatched. The CDR3: CASSLRPQTGDFEKLFF. The CDR3 nucleotides are TGCGCCAGCAGCTTGCGGCCCCAGACAGGGGACTTTGAAAAACTGTTTTTT.

The chain has TRBV6-2 or TRBV6-3 and TRBJ1-2; 9 bases fit TRBD1. This CDR3 is 16 amino acids long. V trimming: 6 bases; J trimming: 5 bases; junction bases outside the gene matches: 13. From germline, CDR1 is MNHEY and CDR2 SVGEGT. CDR3 sequence reads: CASSPWTGDGSYGYTF. CDR3 nucleotide sequence: TGTGCCAGCAGCCCTTGGACAGGGGACGGCTCGTATGGCTACACCTTC.

The chain carries TRBV27 and TRBJ2-2, with a weak D call TRBD2 (6 bases). CDR3 size: 15 residues. V dropped 3 bases and J dropped 6 bases, with 14 bases sitting between them. Looked up from germline, CDR1 is MNHEY and CDR2 is SMNVEV (reference sequence). The CDR3 protein is CASSFFQGGAGELFF. The CDR3 nucleotides are TGTGCCAGCAGTTTTTTTCAGGGAGGCGCCGGGGAGCTGTTTTTT.

The chain uses TRBV5-1 and TRBJ2-1; possibly TRBD2 for D (5 bases). The germline V gene encodes CDR1 SGHRS and CDR2 YFSETQ. V lost 4 bases, J lost 5 bases, and 10 bases lay in between. The CDR3 sequence is 13 residues long. CDR3 bases: TGCGCCAGCAGCCAGATCGGGGACAATGAGCAGTTCTTC. Amino acid sequence: CASSQIGDNEQFF.

In this sample, this clone turned up a few times. The V gene is TRBV4-2, the J gene TRBJ1-1; the D is unclear. This CDR3 is built from 13 residues. The germline gives CDR1 LGHNA, CDR2 YNFKEQ. V was clipped by 1 base and J by 3 bases, with 6 bases between them. CDR3 residues: CASSQGTYTEAFF. The CDR3, as DNA: TGTGCCAGCAGCCAAGGAACATACACTGAAGCTTTCTTT.

This clone has just one count. This sequence joins TRBV19 and TRBJ2-2, with 9 nucleotides matching TRBD1. CDR1 and CDR2 from the germline V gene are LNHDA and SQIVND (reference sequence). CDR3 size: 14 residues. The V gene end was trimmed by 6 bases and the J gene end by 2 bases; junction bases not matched to a gene: 1. As DNA, the CDR3 is TGTGCCAGTAGACAGGGGGCAAACACCGGGGAGCTGTTTTTT. Its protein is CASRQGANTGELFF.

J is TRBJ1-2 and V is TRBV4-2; D might be TRBD1 (5 bases). V lost 0 bases to trimming and J lost 8 bases, with 16 bases between them. Germline V gene sequence: CDR1 LGHNA, CDR2 YNFKEQ. This CDR3 is built from 15 residues. CDR3 residues: CASSQDWEGTGGYTF. The CDR3 DNA sequence: TGTGCCAGCAGCCAAGATTGGGAGGGGACGGGGGGCTACACCTTC.

The chain combines TRBV4-3 with TRBJ1-1; 9 positions match TRBD1. The germline CDR1 and CDR2 sequences are LGHNA and YSLEER. Germline trimming cut 4 bases from V and 3 bases from J; bases unmatched to any gene: 6. The CDR3 covers 15 residues. CDR3: CASSRATGGYTEAFF. The CDR3 DNA follows: TGCGCCAGCAGCCGAGCCACAGGGGGCTACACTGAAGCTTTCTTT.

This clone was recorded a few times. V is TRBV30 and J is TRBJ2-7, with a weak D call TRBD2 (6 bases). The CDR3 extends over 13 amino acids. In germline, CDR1 is GTSNPN, CDR2 SVGIG (reference sequence). Trimming took 2 bases from V and 4 from J, leaving 12 bases between them. CDR3 in DNA: TGTGCCTGGAGTTTGGGGACTGTGTACGAGCAGTACTTC. Translation gives CAWSLGTVYEQYF.

This chain uses TRBV4-2 with TRBJ1-3, with D perhaps matching TRBD1 (5 bases). The V end was cut by 2 bases, the J end by 0 bases, with 17 bases between. The CDR3 has 18 residues. The germline CDR1 and CDR2 sequences are LGHNA and YNFKEQ. Here the CDR3 DNA reads TGTGCCAGCAGCCAATATGAGCGTGGGGCATCCTCTGGAAACACCATATATTTT. Its translation is CASSQYERGASSGNTIYF.

The chain employs TRBV7-9 and TRBJ1-3, with D tentatively TRBD1 (6 bases). Trimming shortened V by 7 bases and J by 0 bases, and 13 bases separated the two germline ends. Germline CDR1 and CDR2: SEHNR and FQNEAQ (reference sequence). The length of the CDR3 is 15 residues. CDR3 sequence: CASTPQGSSGNTIYF. CDR3 bases: TGTGCCAGCACCCCTCAGGGGTCCTCTGGAAACACCATATATTTT.

The chain links TRBV5-6 to TRBJ2-1; 11 bases match TRBD2. The CDR3 totals 15 residues. The junction had 5 bases not matched to a gene; V was cut back by 4 bases and J by 5 bases. The V gene's germline CDR1 is SGHDT and CDR2 YYEEEE. The CDR3 sequence: CASSTLAGGNNEQFF. The CDR3 nucleotides are TGTGCCAGCAGCACTTTAGCGGGAGGGAACAATGAGCAGTTCTTC.

This chain uses TRBV30 with TRBJ2-3, with a possible D match to TRBD1 (5 bases). The CDR3 contains 14 residues. Germline V gene sequence: CDR1 GTSNPN, CDR2 SVGIG (reference sequence). Trimming removed 3 bases from V and 0 bases from J, with 10 bases in between. In DNA, the CDR3 is TGTGCCTGGAGCATTGGACAAAGCACAGATACGCAGTATTTT. This sequence encodes CAWSIGQSTDTQYF.

The J gene is TRBJ1-3, the V gene TRBV18; D is unclear. With 0 bases removed from V and 0 bases from J, the gap between germline ends came to 9 bases. This CDR3 is 16 amino acids long. Per the germline V gene, CDR1 is KGHSH and CDR2 is LQKENI. CDR3 loop: CASSPPTGSSGNTIYF. DNA for the CDR3: TGTGCCAGCTCACCACCCACGGGAAGCTCTGGAAACACCATATATTTT.

As DNA, the CDR3 is TGTGCCAGTAGTGGGACAGGGTGGAGCACTGAAGCTTTCTTT. Translated: CASSGTGWSTEAFF. V and J are TRBV19 and TRBJ1-1, with TRBD1 identical over 9 bases. CDR1 LNHDA and CDR2 SQIVND come from the germline V gene (reference sequence). J gave up 4 bases and V 5 bases, and 5 bases lay outside the gene matches. CDR3 size: 14 residues.

The chain employs TRBV10-3 and TRBJ1-2, with D tentatively TRBD1 (5 bases). Trimming shortened V by 3 bases and J by 8 bases, and 10 bases separated the two germline ends. Per the germline V gene, CDR1 is ENHRY and CDR2 is SYGVKD. There are 12 residues in the CDR3. The CDR3 DNA reads TGTGCCATCAGTGACCAGGGTGGCGGCTACACCTTC. Translating gives CAISDQGGGYTF.

The genes are TRBV19 and TRBJ1-6; 10 bases line up with TRBD1. The CDR3 length is 16 residues. The V segment lost 4 bases and the J segment 9 bases; nucleotides outside the gene matches: 9. CDR1 and CDR2 from the germline V gene are LNHDA and SQIVND (reference sequence). For the CDR3, the DNA is TGTGCCAGTAGTACTGGATCCGGGACAGGGGCTTCACCCCTCCACTTT. Encoded protein: CASSTGSGTGASPLHF.

The chain has TRBV5-1 and TRBJ2-7; possible D gene TRBD1, 6 bases. Germline CDR1 and CDR2: SGHRS and YFSETQ. Trimming took 0 bases from V and 2 from J, leaving 15 bases between them. This CDR3 contains 16 residues. CDR3 nucleotide sequence: TGCGCCAGCAGCTTGGTTGCCGGGACAAGAACCTACGAGCAGTACTTC. Protein product: CASSLVAGTRTYEQYF.

This chain links TRBV18 with TRBJ1-5; D may be TRBD1 (5 bases). This CDR3 has 14 amino acids. V gave up 6 bases and J gave up 1 base, with 10 bases separating them. Germline V gives CDR1 KGHSH, CDR2 LQKENI. The chain's CDR3 is CASSGQGSNQPQHF. In DNA, the CDR3 is TGTGCCAGCTCGGGCCAGGGAAGCAATCAGCCCCAGCATTTT.

The rearrangement uses TRBV3-1 (or the pseudogene TRBV3-2) and TRBJ1-1, with D perhaps TRBD1 (6 bases). CDR3 length equals 15 residues. CDR1 LGHDT and CDR2 YNNKEL come from the germline V gene (reference sequence). V lost 0 bases, J lost 5 bases, and 13 bases lay in between. The CDR3 nucleotides read TGTGCCAGCAGCCAAGATCCGGGGGGCAGTACTGAAGCTTTCTTT. It yields the protein CASSQDPGGSTEAFF.

The chain employs TRBV5-1 and TRBJ1-4, with D perhaps TRBD1 (6 bases). Germline CDR1 SGHRS, CDR2 YFSETQ. This CDR3 has 20 amino acids. Trimming left V 3 bases short and J 0 bases short, with 24 bases between. This chain's CDR3 is CASSSRRPGHPAATNEKLFF. The CDR3 DNA reads as TGCGCCAGCAGCTCCCGTAGACCGGGACACCCAGCCGCAACTAATGAAAAACTGTTTTTT.